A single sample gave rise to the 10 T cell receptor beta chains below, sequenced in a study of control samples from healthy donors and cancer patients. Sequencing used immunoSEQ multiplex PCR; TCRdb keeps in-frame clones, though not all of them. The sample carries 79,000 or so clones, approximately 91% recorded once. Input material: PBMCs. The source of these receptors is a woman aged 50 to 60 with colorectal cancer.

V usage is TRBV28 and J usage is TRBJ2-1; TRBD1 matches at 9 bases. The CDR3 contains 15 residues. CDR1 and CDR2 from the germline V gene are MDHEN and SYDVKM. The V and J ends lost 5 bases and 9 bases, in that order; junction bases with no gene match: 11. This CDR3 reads CASSPGTGKISEQFF. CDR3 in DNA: TGTGCCAGCAGTCCCGGGACAGGGAAGATTTCTGAGCAGTTCTTC.

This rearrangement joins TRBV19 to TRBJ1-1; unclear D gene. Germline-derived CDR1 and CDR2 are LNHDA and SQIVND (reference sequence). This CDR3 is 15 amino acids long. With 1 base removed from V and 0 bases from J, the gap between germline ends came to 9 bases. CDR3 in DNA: TGTGCCAGTAGTATAGTAGCAGGACTGAACACTGAAGCTTTCTTT. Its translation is CASSIVAGLNTEAFF.

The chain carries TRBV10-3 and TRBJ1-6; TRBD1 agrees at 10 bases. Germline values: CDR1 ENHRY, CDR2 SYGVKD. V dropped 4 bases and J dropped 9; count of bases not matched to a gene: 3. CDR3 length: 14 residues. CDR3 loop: CAISATGGLSPLHF. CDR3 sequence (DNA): TGTGCCATCAGTGCGACAGGGGGCCTTTCACCCCTCCACTTT.

The CDR3 region has the DNA TGTGCCAGCAGTTTTATTAGCGGGGGAAGCGGTACGCAGTATTTT. This encodes CASSFISGGSGTQYF. The chain combines TRBV28 with TRBJ2-3; 9 bases line up with TRBD2. The CDR3 extends over 15 amino acids. Germline CDR1 MDHEN, CDR2 SYDVKM. The junction had 9 bases not matched to a gene; V was cut back by 3 bases and J by 8 bases.

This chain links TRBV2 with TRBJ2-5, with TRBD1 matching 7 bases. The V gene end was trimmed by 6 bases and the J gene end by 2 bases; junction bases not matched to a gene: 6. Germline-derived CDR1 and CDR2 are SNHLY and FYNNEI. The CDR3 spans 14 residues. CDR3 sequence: CASRMDRSQETQYF. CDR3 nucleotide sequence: TGTGCCAGCAGGATGGACAGGAGTCAAGAGACCCAGTACTTC. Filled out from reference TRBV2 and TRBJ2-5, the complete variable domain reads EPEVTQTPSHQVTQMGQEVILRCVPISNHLYFYWYRQILGQKVEFLVSFYNNEISEKSEIFDDQFSVERPDGSNFTLKIRSTKLEDSAMYFCASRMDRSQETQYFGPGTRLLVL.

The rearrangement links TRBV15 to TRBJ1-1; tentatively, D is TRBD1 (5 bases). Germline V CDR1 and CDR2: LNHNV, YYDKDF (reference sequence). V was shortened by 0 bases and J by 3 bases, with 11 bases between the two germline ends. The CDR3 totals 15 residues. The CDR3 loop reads CATSRDLTEYTEAFF. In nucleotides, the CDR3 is TGTGCCACCAGCAGAGATCTGACAGAGTACACTGAAGCTTTCTTT.

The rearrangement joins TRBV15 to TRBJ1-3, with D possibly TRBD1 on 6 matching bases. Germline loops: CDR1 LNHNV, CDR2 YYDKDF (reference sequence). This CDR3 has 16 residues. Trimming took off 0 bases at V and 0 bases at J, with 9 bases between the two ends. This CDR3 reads CATSRDPGASGNTIYF. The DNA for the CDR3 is TGTGCCACCAGCAGAGACCCAGGGGCCTCTGGAAACACCATATATTTT.

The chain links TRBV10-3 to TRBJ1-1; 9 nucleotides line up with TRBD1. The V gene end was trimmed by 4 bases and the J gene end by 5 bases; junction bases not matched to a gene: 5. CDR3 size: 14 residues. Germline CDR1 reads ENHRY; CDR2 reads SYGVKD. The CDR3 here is CAISVDRGRTEAFF. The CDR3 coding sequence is TGTGCCATCAGTGTGGACAGGGGTCGGACTGAAGCTTTCTTT.

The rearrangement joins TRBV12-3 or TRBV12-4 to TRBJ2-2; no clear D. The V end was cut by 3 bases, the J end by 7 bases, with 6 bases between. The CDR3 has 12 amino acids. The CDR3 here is CASSFWIGELFF. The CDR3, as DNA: TGTGCCAGCAGTTTTTGGATCGGGGAGCTGTTTTTT.

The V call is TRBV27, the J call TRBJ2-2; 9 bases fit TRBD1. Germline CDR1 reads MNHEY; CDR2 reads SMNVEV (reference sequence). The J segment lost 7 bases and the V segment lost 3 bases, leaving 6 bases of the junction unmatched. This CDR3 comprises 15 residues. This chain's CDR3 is CASSLGDRVSGELFF. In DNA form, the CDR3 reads TGTGCCAGCAGTTTGGGGGACAGGGTCAGCGGGGAGCTGTTTTTT.